This T cell receptor (beta chain) stems from a study of T-cell reconstitution after alpha-beta-depleted transplantation in children. Unique molecular identifiers were incorporated during preparation of the TCRbeta library. One entry per CDR3 protein results from TCRdb running MiXCR on the PCR reads. This repertoire shows 600,000 to 700,000 distinct CDR3 sequences, approximately 17% found once; its top ten account for approximately 1%. At least ten counts were recorded for this clonotype. The junction had 7 bases not matched to a gene; V was cut back by 10 bases and J by 5 bases. The CDR3 contains 12 residues. Looked up from germline, CDR1 is LNHDA and CDR2 is SQIVND (reference sequence).

The chain links TRBV19 to TRBJ1-2, with 7 positions matching TRBD1. The clonotype originates from a human donor who donated a stem cell graft to a child with acute myeloid leukemia. The sequencing used PBMCs from the stem cell graft donor, collected from the stem cell graft. The CDR3 DNA follows: TGTGCCATGGGGACAGACTTTTATGGCTACACCTTC. Its protein is CAMGTDFYGYTF. Looking up the rest from reference TRBV19 and TRBJ1-2 gives the full variable domain: DGGITQSPKYLFRKEGQNVTLSCEQNLNHDAMYWYRQDPGQGLRLIYYSQIVNDFQKGDIAEGYSVSREKKESFPLTVTSAQKNPTAFYLCAMGTDFYGYTFGSGTRLTVV.